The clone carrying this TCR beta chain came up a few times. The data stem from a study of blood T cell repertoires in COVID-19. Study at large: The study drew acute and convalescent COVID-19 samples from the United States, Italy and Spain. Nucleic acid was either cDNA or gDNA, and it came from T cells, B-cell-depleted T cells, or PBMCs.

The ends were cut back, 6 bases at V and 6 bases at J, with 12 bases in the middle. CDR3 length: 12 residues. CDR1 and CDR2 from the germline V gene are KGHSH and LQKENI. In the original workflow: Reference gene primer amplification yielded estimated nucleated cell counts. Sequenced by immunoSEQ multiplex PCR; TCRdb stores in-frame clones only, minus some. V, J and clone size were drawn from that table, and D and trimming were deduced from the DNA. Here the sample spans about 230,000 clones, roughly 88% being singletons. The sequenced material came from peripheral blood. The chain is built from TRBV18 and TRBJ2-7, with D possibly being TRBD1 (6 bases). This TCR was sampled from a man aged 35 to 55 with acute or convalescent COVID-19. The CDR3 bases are TGTGCCAGCTCCGGCCCAGGGGCCGAGCAGTACTTC. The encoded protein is CASSGPGAEQYF.